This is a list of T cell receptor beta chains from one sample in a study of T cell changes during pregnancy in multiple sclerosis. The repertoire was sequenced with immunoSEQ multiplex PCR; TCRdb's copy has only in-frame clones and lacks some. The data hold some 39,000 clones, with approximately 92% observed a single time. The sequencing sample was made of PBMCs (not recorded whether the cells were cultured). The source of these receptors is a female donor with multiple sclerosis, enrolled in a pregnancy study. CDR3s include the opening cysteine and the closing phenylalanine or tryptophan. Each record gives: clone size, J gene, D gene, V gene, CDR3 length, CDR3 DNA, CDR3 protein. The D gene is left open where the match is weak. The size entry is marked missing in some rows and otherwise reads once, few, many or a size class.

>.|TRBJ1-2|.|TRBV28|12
TGTGCCAGCAGCTTTGGGCTTGATGGCTACACCTTC
CASSFGLDGYTF
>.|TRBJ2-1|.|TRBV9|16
TGTGCCAGCAGCGAGGCGGGACTCCTCCTACACAATGAGCAGTTCTTC
CASSEAGLLLHNEQFF
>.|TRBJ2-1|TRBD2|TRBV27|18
TGTGCCAGCAGTCCTCTATATCTCCGGGGGGTCCTCTACAATGAGCAGTTCTTC
CASSPLYLRGVLYNEQFF
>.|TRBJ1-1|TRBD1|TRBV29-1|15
TGCAGCGTTGGGTGGGACAGCCTTATGAACACTGAAGCTTTCTTT
CSVGWDSLMNTEAFF
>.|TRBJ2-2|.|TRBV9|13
TGTGCCAGCAGCGTAGGAGGGAACGGGGAGCTGTTTTTT
CASSVGGNGELFF
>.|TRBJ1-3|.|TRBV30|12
TGTGCCTGGACCTCAGGTGGAAACACCATATATTTT
CAWTSGGNTIYF
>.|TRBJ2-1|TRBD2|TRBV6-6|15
TGTGCCAGCAGTTCTCTAGCGGGAGGCCTGAATGAGCAGTTCTTC
CASSSLAGGLNEQFF
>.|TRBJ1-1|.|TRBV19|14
TGTGCCAGTAGTCCAAGGGCTTCGAACACTGAAGCTTTCTTT
CASSPRASNTEAFF
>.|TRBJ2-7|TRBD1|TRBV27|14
TGTGCCAGCAGTTTACAGGGGGCGTCCTACGAGCAGTACTTC
CASSLQGASYEQYF
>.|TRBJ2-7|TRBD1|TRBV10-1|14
TGCGCCAGCGTTGGGACAGGGGAATCCTACGAGCAGTACTTC
CASVGTGESYEQYF
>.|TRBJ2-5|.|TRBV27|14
TGTGCCAGCAGTACGACGATGGCTAGGGGGACCCAGTACTTC
CASSTTMARGTQYF
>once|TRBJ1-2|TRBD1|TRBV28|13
TGTGCCAGCAGTCCAGGACAGGTTCCCGGCTACACCTTC
CASSPGQVPGYTF
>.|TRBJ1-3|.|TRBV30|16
TGTGCCTGGAGTGGAGGAGGGACAAACTCTGGAAACACCATATATTTT
CAWSGGGTNSGNTIYF
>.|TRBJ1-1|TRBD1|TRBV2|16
TGTGCCAGCAGGCTGGGAGGGGGCGAACGAAAAACTGAAGCTTTCTTT
CASRLGGGERKTEAFF
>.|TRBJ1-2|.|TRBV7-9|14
TGTGCCAGCAGCTTGATGGAGCCTAACTATGGCTACACCTTC
CASSLMEPNYGYTF